This T cell receptor (beta chain) appears in the sequencing data of a study of blood T cell repertoires in COVID-19. On the study more broadly: Acute and convalescent COVID-19 samples came from the United States, Italy and Spain. T cells, B-cell-depleted T cells, or PBMCs supplied cDNA or gDNA.

This CDR3 is 13 amino acids long. The V gene's germline CDR1 is ENHRY and CDR2 SYGVKD. The junction had 8 bases not matched to a gene; V was cut back by 8 bases and J by 7 bases. Authors' data handling: Estimation of nucleated cell counts relied on the amplification of reference gene primers. Data came from immunoSEQ multiplex PCR; TCRdb stores just in-frame clones and leaves some out. Clonal size and the V and J genes are those of that table, whereas D and trimming came from the DNA. The table records under 300,000 clones, about 86% of them present only once. Only a few counts were recorded for this clone.

The chain is built from TRBV10-3 and TRBJ2-7; the match to TRBD2 covers 10 bases. This receptor was obtained from a man aged 55 to 70 with acute or convalescent COVID-19. Sequencing was carried out using peripheral blood. CDR3 bases: TGTGCCATCGGTCAGCGGGAGGGCCAAGAGCAGTACTTC. This encodes CAIGQREGQEQYF.